The 25 T cell receptor beta chains given below trace back to one sample, sequenced in a study of T cells in Graves' hyperthyroidism and ophthalmopathy. The CDR3 regions of TCR beta were amplified from RNA transcripts. TCR CDR3 underwent first-round RT-PCR with the HTBI primer set. MiXCR, run by TCRdb on the multiplex PCR reads, gives a single entry per CDR3 protein. The sample lists around 620,000 distinct CDR3 sequences, roughly 17% occurring once. The sequenced material came from blood. The receptor source for this set is a woman younger than 45 with Graves' hyperthyroidism.

V is TRBV28 and J is TRBJ2-4, with 11 positions matching TRBD1. The germline V gene has CDR1 MDHEN and CDR2 SYDVKM. CDR3 length: 22 amino acids. Germline trimming cut 3 bases from V and 0 bases from J; bases unmatched to any gene: 19. CDR3 nucleotide sequence: TGTGCCAGCAGTTTGCACTACTACACGGGACAGGGGGTCCCCATAGCCAAAAACATTCAGTACTTC. Translating it yields CASSLHYYTGQGVPIAKNIQYF.

This clonotype was counted many times. V and J are TRBV12-3 or TRBV12-4 and TRBJ2-2; no reliable D call. The CDR3 extends over 12 amino acids. V lost 5 bases to trimming and J lost 5 bases, with 6 bases between them. The CDR3 sequence: CASSISTGELFF. As DNA, the CDR3 is TGTGCCAGCAGTATTTCGACCGGGGAGCTGTTTTTT.

This clonotype has a handful of counts. The gene calls are TRBV9 and TRBJ2-3; 14 nucleotides align to TRBD2. Germline V gene sequence: CDR1 SGDLS, CDR2 YYNGEE. Trimming took 3 bases from V and 5 from J; bases not matched to a gene: 5. This CDR3 spans 16 amino acids. Written as DNA, the CDR3 is TGTGCCAGCAGCGATCGACTAGCGGGAGGGAGAGATACGCAGTATTTT. Residues: CASSDRLAGGRDTQYF. Full variable domain (remainder filled in from reference TRBV9 and TRBJ2-3): DSGVTQTPKHLITATGQRVTLRCSPRSGDLSVYWYQQSLDQGLQFLIQYYNGEERAKGNILERFSAQQFPDLHSELNLSSLELGDSALYFCASSDRLAGGRDTQYFGPGTRLTVL.

The V and J genes are TRBV11-2 and TRBJ2-5, with D unclear. Germline values: CDR1 SGHAT, CDR2 FQNNGV. V was pared by 3 bases and J by 4 bases, with 12 bases between. The length of the CDR3 is 14 residues. The CDR3 protein is CASSFLLAVETQYF. The CDR3 DNA is TGTGCCAGCAGCTTCTTGTTGGCCGTAGAGACCCAGTACTTC.

This clonotype was counted many times. The chain links TRBV20-1 to TRBJ2-3, with TRBD2 identical over 14 bases. This CDR3 contains 20 residues. Germline-derived CDR1 and CDR2 are DFQATT and SNEGSKA (reference sequence). Trimming took 0 bases from V and 3 from J; bases not matched to a gene: 14. In nucleotides, the CDR3 is TGCAGTGCTAGAGATGACGGGACTAGCGGGAGTGGATTGTTTACAGATACGCAGTATTTT. Its translation is CSARDDGTSGSGLFTDTQYF.

This clonotype has more than one count but fewer than ten. The chain carries TRBV7-2 and TRBJ1-4; weak D call: TRBD1 (5 bases). CDR3 size: 14 residues. V was cut by 5 bases and J by 0 bases, with 7 bases left in between. Germline V gene data show CDR1 as SGHTA and CDR2 as FQGNSA. This chain's CDR3 is CASSPQATNEKLFF. Written as DNA, the CDR3 is TGTGCCAGCAGCCCACAGGCAACTAATGAAAAACTGTTTTTT.

In its sample, this clonotype was seen many times. The chain links TRBV20-1 to TRBJ2-1; 15 bases are shared with TRBD2. Germline CDR1 and CDR2: DFQATT and SNEGSKA (reference sequence). CDR3 size: 14 residues. Losses at the gene ends were 5 bases for V and 6 bases for J; bases not matched to a gene: 2. CDR3 residues: CSARTSGRANEQFF. The CDR3, as DNA: TGCAGTGCTCGGACTAGCGGGAGGGCCAATGAGCAGTTCTTC.

This clonotype was counted only a few times. The chain recombines TRBV7-3 with TRBJ2-3; D uncertain. Germline V gene lookup returns CDR1 SGHTA and CDR2 FQGTGA. There are 13 residues in the CDR3. Trimming pared 0 bases from V and 6 bases from J, leaving 7 bases between. CDR3 sequence reads: CASSLTLGDTQYF. The CDR3 DNA is TGTGCCAGCAGCTTAACCTTGGGCGATACGCAGTATTTT.

This clonotype was observed a few times. V is TRBV19 and J is TRBJ2-3; D tentatively fits TRBD1 or TRBD2 (6 bases each). Germline lookup yields CDR1 LNHDA and CDR2 SQIVND (reference sequence). The CDR3 runs 15 residues. Trimming took 1 base from V and 0 from J, leaving 8 bases between them. The CDR3 DNA sequence: TGTGCCAGTAGTATAGGAGGGGGGAGCACAGATACGCAGTATTTT. Protein product: CASSIGGGSTDTQYF.

This clonotype was observed a handful of times. This sequence joins TRBV6-1 and TRBJ1-2; 9 bases are a match to TRBD1. This CDR3 has 14 amino acids. Germline V gene sequence: CDR1 MNHNS, CDR2 SASEGT. The trim removed 8 bases at V and 8 bases at J, leaving 12 bases unmatched. Written as DNA, the CDR3 is TGTGCCAGCGGGGGACAGGGAAAGTTTGACGGCTACACCTTC. Amino acid sequence: CASGGQGKFDGYTF.

J is TRBJ2-5 and V is TRBV5-1, with 8 bases fitting TRBD1. The CDR3 length is 15 residues. V gave up 4 bases and J gave up 4 bases; unmatched junction bases: 9. CDR1 SGHRS and CDR2 YFSETQ come from the germline V gene. As DNA, the CDR3 is TGCGCCAGCAGCCTTACAGGGGGGAAGCGAGAGACCCAGTACTTC. It translates to CASSLTGGKRETQYF.

This CDR3 is CASSLALLADTDTQYF. In DNA form, the CDR3 reads TGCGCCAGCAGCTTGGCCCTTCTAGCTGACACAGATACGCAGTATTTT. This chain connects TRBV5-1 to TRBJ2-3; D is possibly TRBD2 (5 bases). Germline assignment: CDR1 SGHRS and CDR2 YFSETQ. The CDR3 has 16 residues. The V end lost 0 bases, the J end lost 2 bases, and 13 bases lay between the germline ends.

This clonotype was picked up many times. V gene TRBV7-6 combines with J gene TRBJ2-5, with 7 positions matching TRBD1. The CDR3 has 13 residues. Germline loops: CDR1 SGHVS, CDR2 FNYEAQ. Trimming took 3 bases from V and 3 from J; bases not matched to a gene: 1. The CDR3 coding sequence is TGTGCCAGCAGCTTTACAGGGGAAGAGACCCAGTACTTC. It is translated as CASSFTGEETQYF.

This chain links TRBV13 with TRBJ2-7, with no clear D. Germline loops: CDR1 PRHDT, CDR2 FYEKMQ (reference sequence). V was trimmed by 6 bases and J by 2 bases, leaving 14 bases between them. The CDR3 length is 14 residues. CDR3 in DNA: TGTGCCAGCAGACATGGACGGGTTACCTACGAGCAGTACTTC. Encoded protein: CASRHGRVTYEQYF.

This clonotype was counted only a few times. This rearrangement joins TRBV28 to TRBJ1-3; D not resolved. V was pared by 6 bases and J by 4 bases, with 16 bases between. The germline CDR1 and CDR2 sequences are MDHEN and SYDVKM. The CDR3 is 15 residues long. The CDR3 reads CASSLQQYHGNTIYF. The CDR3 region has the DNA TGTGCCAGCAGCTTACAGCAGTACCACGGAAACACCATATATTTT.

Many counts were recorded for this clonotype. The J gene is TRBJ1-4, the V gene TRBV2; no clear D gene. The CDR3 is 14 amino acids. Trimming cost V 5 bases and J 4 bases, with 11 bases left between them. From germline, CDR1 is SNHLY and CDR2 FYNNEI. The CDR3 DNA follows: TGTGCCAGCAGTCGACTGCTCGGTAATGAAAAACTGTTTTTT. This sequence encodes CASSRLLGNEKLFF.

This sequence joins TRBV18 and TRBJ2-3; D ambiguous. V was pared by 3 bases and J by 2 bases, with 6 bases between. CDR3 length equals 13 residues. Per the germline V gene, CDR1 is KGHSH and CDR2 is LQKENI. CDR3 protein: CASSPEDTDTQYF. The CDR3 nucleotides read TGTGCCAGCTCACCTGAGGACACAGATACGCAGTATTTT.

J is TRBJ2-7 and V is TRBV6-2 or TRBV6-3; 9 bases are a match to TRBD2. This CDR3 region has 16 residues. The V segment lost 5 bases and the J segment 3 bases; nucleotides outside the gene matches: 11. Germline V gene lookup returns CDR1 MNHEY and CDR2 SVGEGT. The CDR3: CASSGPSSGKVYEQYF. The CDR3 DNA follows: TGTGCCAGCAGTGGACCGTCTAGCGGGAAGGTCTACGAGCAGTACTTC.

Ten or more counts support this clonotype. The genes are TRBV13 and TRBJ2-1; D could derive from TRBD1 or TRBD2 (5 bases each). Trimming stripped 5 bases from V and 12 bases from J, with 11 bases between. This CDR3 region has 11 residues. CDR1 PRHDT and CDR2 FYEKMQ come from the germline V gene (reference sequence). Here the CDR3 DNA reads TGTGCCAGCAGCCCCGGGGCGGGGCAGTTCTTC. Its translation is CASSPGAGQFF.

This sequence joins TRBV6-5 and TRBJ1-3; 9 bases line up with TRBD1. This CDR3 region has 16 residues. V shed 4 bases and J 1 base; nucleotides not matched to a gene: 5. Germline assignment: CDR1 MNHEY and CDR2 SVGAGI. CDR3 amino acids: CASSFSGTGSGNTIYF. CDR3 in DNA: TGTGCCAGCAGTTTTTCCGGGACAGGGTCTGGAAACACCATATATTTT.

V and J are TRBV11-2 and TRBJ2-3, with TRBD2 identical over 9 bases. The V gene end was trimmed by 0 bases and the J gene end by 6 bases; junction bases not matched to a gene: 4. CDR1 SGHAT and CDR2 FQNNGV come from the germline V gene. CDR3 length: 15 amino acids. The CDR3 DNA follows: TGTGCCAGCAGCTTAGACGCGGGAGGGGGGGATACGCAGTATTTT. Amino acid sequence: CASSLDAGGGDTQYF.

V gene TRBV7-6 combines with J gene TRBJ2-2; 7 bases match TRBD2. CDR3 size: 17 residues. V trimming: 1 base; J trimming: 4 bases; junction bases outside the gene matches: 9. Germline V gene lookup returns CDR1 SGHVS and CDR2 FNYEAQ. This CDR3 is CASSLVVSGGSTGELFF. The CDR3 region has the DNA TGTGCCAGCAGCTTAGTCGTATCCGGGGGGAGCACCGGGGAGCTGTTTTTT. The full variable domain, in which reference TRBV7-6 and TRBJ2-2 provide the parts outside the CDR3, is GAGVSQSPRYKVTKRGQDVALRCDPISGHVSLYWYRQALGQGPEFLTYFNYEAQQDKSGLPNDRFSAERPEGSISTLTIQRTEQRDSAMYRCASSLVVSGGSTGELFFGEGSRLTVL.

The rearrangement links TRBV4-3 to TRBJ2-1, with D possibly TRBD2 on 6 matching bases. Germline assignment: CDR1 LGHNA and CDR2 YSLEER. CDR3 size: 20 residues. V lost 4 bases to trimming and J lost 0 bases, with 25 bases between them. CDR3 DNA sequence: TGCGCCAGCAGCCCCCCGCCCCATGGGGGAGGCATAAGCTCCTACAATGAGCAGTTCTTC. As protein: CASSPPPHGGGISSYNEQFF.

This clonotype was picked up many times. The chain couples TRBV6-5 to TRBJ2-7; D call uncertain. The CDR3 contains 12 residues. Germline CDR1 is MNHEY and CDR2 is SVGAGI. Trimming removed 0 bases from V and 7 bases from J, with 7 bases in between. The CDR3 DNA reads TGTGCCAGCAGTTACTCATTCTCTGAGCAGTACTTC. This gives the protein CASSYSFSEQYF.

The table lists this clonotype with many counts. This chain links TRBV24-1 with TRBJ2-2, with D possibly matching TRBD2 (5 bases). Per germline, CDR1 KGHDR and CDR2 SFDVKD. CDR3 length equals 16 residues. Trimming took 2 bases from V and 3 from J, leaving 12 bases between them. CDR3 sequence (DNA): TGTGCCACCAGTGATTCTCGGACTCAATACACCGGGGAGCTGTTTTTT. Its translation: CATSDSRTQYTGELFF.